The clone carrying this T cell receptor beta chain was found once. The data stem from a study of low-dose radiotherapy and immunotherapy resistance in tumors. Study-level information: Fractions of 0.5 Gy went to Cohort 1 every 2 weeks, totaling 6.5 Gy. One day before radiation and immunotherapy, intravenous cyclophosphamide 200 mg/m2 was administered, with this repeated every two weeks.

Priming of first-strand cDNA relied on TRAV- and TRBV-specific primers (covering alpha and beta chains). A constant-region primer paired with the V-primer adapter amplified TCRs over approximately 18 PCR cycles. TCRdb passed the reads through MiXCR, listing each CDR3 protein once. The sample has 11,000 to 15,000 distinct CDR3 sequences, roughly 48% seen once. The CDR3 is made up of 13 amino acids. Germline CDR1 and CDR2: SGHTS and YDEGEE. Trimming cost V 6 bases and J 3 bases; bases outside gene matches: 6. The chain uses TRBV5-8 and TRBJ2-7; the match to TRBD2 covers 7 bases. The source is a human donor with advanced metastatic prostate, ovarian, gallbladder or colorectal cancer (not recorded which). This table probably holds off-target reads from a library built for another chain. In nucleotides, the CDR3 is TGTGCCAGCACCTCTTGGGGGGGCTACGAGCAGTACTTC. Amino acid sequence: CASTSWGGYEQYF.